The clone carrying this TCR beta chain was seen at least ten times. What it binds is not known. There were TCR beta CDR3 regions amplified from RNA transcripts. A first-round RT-PCR of the TCR CDR3 used the HTBI primer set. TCRdb reanalysed the multiplex PCR reads using MiXCR and keeps one entry per CDR3 protein. The sample consists of roughly 630,000 distinct CDR3 sequences, approximately 14% of them appearing once. For Graves' hyperthyroidism to be stable, ophthalmopathy could not progress within 18 months. Patients showing uncontrolled infection, other autoimmune disease, pregnancy or lactation were ineligible. The data stem from a study of T cells in Graves' hyperthyroidism and ophthalmopathy. The CDR3 has 16 residues. V lost 3 bases, J lost 4 bases, and 11 bases stayed unmatched. The germline gives CDR1 SGHTA, CDR2 FQGNSA. Notes on the study in general: In blood, most of the thyroid clonotypes expanded above 0.001 were also present.

The receptor was derived from a woman under 40 with Graves' hyperthyroidism. The source material was blood. The gene calls are TRBV7-2 and TRBJ1-2, with TRBD1 matching 7 bases. CDR3 sequence (DNA): TGTGCCAGCAGCTTTGGGTCAGGACAGGAGGGCTATGGCTACACCTTC. Translation: CASSFGSGQEGYGYTF.